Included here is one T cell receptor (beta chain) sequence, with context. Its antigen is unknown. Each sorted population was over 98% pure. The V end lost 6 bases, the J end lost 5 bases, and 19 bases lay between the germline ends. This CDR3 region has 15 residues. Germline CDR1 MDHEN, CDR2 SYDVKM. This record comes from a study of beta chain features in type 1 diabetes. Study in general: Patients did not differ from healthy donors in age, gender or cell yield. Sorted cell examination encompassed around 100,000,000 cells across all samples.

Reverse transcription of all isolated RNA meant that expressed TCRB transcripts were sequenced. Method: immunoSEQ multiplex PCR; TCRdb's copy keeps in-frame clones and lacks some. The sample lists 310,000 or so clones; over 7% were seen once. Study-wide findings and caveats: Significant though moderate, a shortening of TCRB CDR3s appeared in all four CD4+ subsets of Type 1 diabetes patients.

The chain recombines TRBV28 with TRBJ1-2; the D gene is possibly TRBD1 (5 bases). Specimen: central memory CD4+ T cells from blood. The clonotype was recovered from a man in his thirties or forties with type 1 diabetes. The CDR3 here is CASRDPGQGLYGYTF. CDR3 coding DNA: TGTGCCAGCAGAGACCCGGGGCAGGGTCTTTATGGCTACACCTTC.